This T cell receptor (beta chain) is from a study of blood T cell repertoires in COVID-19. Study in general: Whether acute or convalescent, the COVID-19 samples came from the United States, Italy and Spain. PBMCs, B-cell-depleted T cells, or T cells provided the cDNA or gDNA that made up the material.

Assay: immunoSEQ multiplex PCR; the TCRdb copy retains only in-frame clones and omits some. This table holds some 250,000 clones, roughly 89% found once. CDR3 size: 16 residues. Germline V lookup: CDR1 SGHRS, CDR2 YFSETQ. Trimming removed 0 bases at V and 1 base at J, with 12 bases between. The TCR sequence derives from a man aged 35 to 55 who had recovered from COVID-19. The material sequenced was PBMCs or T cells enriched from blood (not recorded which). This chain uses TRBV5-1 with TRBJ2-3; no definite D call. The CDR3 nucleotides are TGCGCCAGCAGCTTGGGGAGAACTACTGGCACAGATACGCAGTATTTT. It codes for CASSLGRTTGTDTQYF.